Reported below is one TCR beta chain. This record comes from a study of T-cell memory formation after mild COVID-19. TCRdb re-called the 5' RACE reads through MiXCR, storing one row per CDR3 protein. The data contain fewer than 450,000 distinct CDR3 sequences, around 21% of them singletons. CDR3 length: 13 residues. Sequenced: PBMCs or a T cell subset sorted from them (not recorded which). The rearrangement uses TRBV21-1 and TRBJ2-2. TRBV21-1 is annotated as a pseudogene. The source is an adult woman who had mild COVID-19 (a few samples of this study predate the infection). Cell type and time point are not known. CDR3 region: CASSRVRSGELFF. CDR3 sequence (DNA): TGTGCCAGCAGCAGAGTACGGAGCGGGGAGCTGTTTTTT.